This TCR beta chain was identified in a study of early T cells in non-severe SARS-CoV-2 infection. This CDR3 has 14 residues. Trimming stripped 5 bases from V and 4 bases from J, with 11 bases between. Germline V CDR1 and CDR2: MNHEY, SMNVEV (reference sequence). This clonotype was counted many times. Attached unique molecular identifiers marked individual cDNA molecules. TCRdb independently ran MiXCR on the 5' RACE reads; one entry per CDR3 protein. The data contain approximately 77,000 distinct CDR3 sequences, over 9.5% of them seen just once; the ten biggest clones take up roughly 3.2%. The origin of this receptor is an adult who was a healthcare worker with PCR-confirmed SARS-CoV-2 infection or an uninfected control (not recorded which). Source material: whole blood. The chain employs TRBV27 and TRBJ2-2; no firm D call. CDR3: CASSPWGTTGELFF. CDR3 DNA sequence: TGTGCCAGCAGTCCTTGGGGAACCACCGGGGAGCTGTTTTTT.